This record covers a single T cell receptor (beta chain). This entry comes from a study of blood T cell repertoires in COVID-19. About the research overall: PBMCs, B-cell-depleted T cells, or T cells were the source of the cDNA or gDNA that made up the material.

Germline trimming cut 4 bases from V and 8 bases from J; bases unmatched to any gene: 13. Per the germline V gene, CDR1 is MNHEY and CDR2 is SVGAGI. CDR3 length: 16 residues. The table came from immunoSEQ multiplex PCR; TCRdb's copy has only in-frame clones and leaves some out. The top ten hold approximately 5.8% of the sample, which has about 140,000 clones, approximately 84% seen once. The rearrangement links TRBV6-5 to TRBJ1-4, with 7 bases matching TRBD1. The specimen was peripheral blood. This sequence originates from a human donor in a cohort sampled during active COVID-19. CDR3 sequence reads: CASSSHPTGYLEKLFF. The CDR3 DNA sequence: TGTGCCAGCAGTTCTCATCCGACAGGGTATCTCGAAAAACTGTTTTTT.